This T cell receptor (beta chain) was captured by sequencing in a study of blood T cell repertoires in COVID-19. The ends were cut back, 5 bases at V and 5 bases at J, with 10 bases in the middle. CDR1 is SNHLY, CDR2 FYNNEI, per germline. The CDR3 runs to 13 residues. Sequenced by immunoSEQ multiplex PCR; TCRdb stores in-frame clones only, minus some. The table shows 250,000 to 300,000 clones, with around 81% occurring only once. The origin of this receptor is an older woman with active or convalescent COVID-19. The material sequenced was peripheral blood. This chain joins TRBV2 and TRBJ2-1, with D possibly TRBD2 on 5 matching bases. CDR3 nucleotides: TGTGCCAGCAGTACTTCCGGGAACAATGAGCAGTTCTTC. Translation gives CASSTSGNNEQFF.